Listed here are 20 T cell receptor beta chains from one sample, sequenced in a study of blood T cell repertoires in COVID-19. Clones were sequenced by immunoSEQ multiplex PCR, and TCRdb holds only the in-frame ones, with some missing. The sample lists some 150,000 clones, approximately 86% occurring once. Sample: peripheral blood. The receptors were sampled from a woman in her sixties with active or convalescent COVID-19.

As for this clone: The sample carries other DNA sequences with the same CDR3. The chain couples TRBV6-5 to TRBJ2-7, with a tentative D call TRBD2 (6 bases). Germline V gene sequence: CDR1 MNHEY, CDR2 SVGAGI. The CDR3 extends over 15 amino acids. V gave up 0 bases and J gave up 3 bases, with 12 bases separating them. CDR3: CASSYSTGGGYEQYF. The CDR3 DNA reads as TGTGCCAGCAGTTACTCAACCGGGGGAGGCTACGAGCAGTACTTC.

The chain combines TRBV7-2 with TRBJ2-5; 7 nucleotides agree with TRBD2. The germline V gene has CDR1 SGHTA and CDR2 FQGNSA. The CDR3 has 14 residues. The V segment lost 4 bases and the J segment 2 bases; nucleotides outside the gene matches: 4. The DNA for the CDR3 is TGTGCCAGCAGCTGGAGCGGGGCTCAAGAGACCCAGTACTTC. Translating it yields CASSWSGAQETQYF. Filled out from reference TRBV7-2 and TRBJ2-5, the complete variable domain reads GAGVSQSPSNKVTEKGKDVELRCDPISGHTALYWYRQSLGQGLEFLIYFQGNSAPDKSGLPSDRFSAERTGGSVSTLTIQRTQQEDSAVYLCASSWSGAQETQYFGPGTRLLVL.

The chain combines TRBV19 with TRBJ2-3, with a possible D match to TRBD2 (6 bases). V dropped 5 bases and J dropped 2 bases, with 8 bases sitting between them. Per the germline V gene, CDR1 is LNHDA and CDR2 is SQIVND (reference sequence). The CDR3 sequence is 13 residues long. CDR3 DNA sequence: TGTGCCAGTAGTGGCGGGGCCACAGATACGCAGTATTTT. Protein sequence: CASSGGATDTQYF. The entire variable domain, with the rest obtained from reference TRBV19 and TRBJ2-3, is as follows: DGGITQSPKYLFRKEGQNVTLSCEQNLNHDAMYWYRQDPGQGLRLIYYSQIVNDFQKGDIAEGYSVSREKKESFPLTVTSAQKNPTAFYLCASSGGATDTQYFGPGTRLTVL.

The chain uses TRBV4-3 and TRBJ2-7; TRBD1 is a possible D gene (7 bases). V was trimmed by 0 bases and J by 3 bases, leaving 12 bases between them. This CDR3 contains 15 residues. CDR1 is LGHNA, CDR2 YSLEER, per germline. The CDR3 sequence is CASSQDPQGGYEQYF. DNA of the CDR3: TGCGCCAGCAGCCAAGATCCCCAGGGGGGCTACGAGCAGTACTTC.

The rearrangement uses TRBV2 and TRBJ1-6; D unclear. In germline, CDR1 is SNHLY, CDR2 FYNNEI. There are 13 residues in the CDR3. V lost 11 bases, J lost 5 bases, and 13 bases lay in between. The CDR3, as DNA: TGTGCCGGCTCAAGGCAGGATAATTCACCCCTCCACTTT. This sequence encodes CAGSRQDNSPLHF. Based on the CDR3 plus reference TRBV2 and TRBJ1-6, the full variable domain is EPEVTQTPSHQVTQMGQEVILRCVPISNHLYFYWYRQILGQKVEFLVSFYNNEISEKSEIFDDQFSVERPDGSNFTLKIRSTKLEDSAMYFCAGSRQDNSPLHFGNGTRLTVT.

The gene calls are TRBV11-3 and TRBJ2-2; possible D gene TRBD1, 5 bases. The CDR3 runs to 14 residues. V lost 3 bases and J 4 bases, leaving 9 bases between the germline ends. Per the germline V gene, CDR1 is SGHNT and CDR2 is YENEEA. CDR3 amino acids: CASSLGRATGELFF. For the CDR3, the DNA is TGTGCCAGCAGCTTGGGCAGGGCCACCGGGGAGCTGTTTTTT.

The chain links TRBV6-6 to TRBJ2-7; a weak D match, TRBD2 (6 bases). The CDR3 is 15 amino acids. Germline V CDR1 and CDR2: MNHNY, SVGAGI (reference sequence). Trimming stripped 5 bases from V and 3 bases from J, with 17 bases between. The CDR3 is CASSRRDFGFYEQYF. The CDR3 bases are TGTGCCAGCAGTCGAAGGGACTTCGGATTCTACGAGCAGTACTTC.

The rearrangement uses TRBV6-2 or TRBV6-3 and TRBJ2-2; 12 positions match TRBD2. There are 17 residues in the CDR3. CDR1 MNHEY and CDR2 SVGEGT come from the germline V gene. J gave up 4 bases and V 2 bases, and 5 bases lay outside the gene matches. The CDR3 DNA reads TGTGCCAGCAGTTACCCTAGCGGGGGGGCTGTCACCGGGGAGCTGTTTTTT. It encodes CASSYPSGGAVTGELFF.

The rearrangement joins TRBV19 to TRBJ2-5; 9 bases map to TRBD1. The CDR3 is 15 amino acids. Per germline, CDR1 LNHDA and CDR2 SQIVND (reference sequence). V was pared by 2 bases and J by 4 bases, with 5 bases of the junction left unmatched. The CDR3 nucleotides read TGTGCCAGTAGTATATCCCCGGGACAGGGAGAGACCCAGTACTTC. Residues: CASSISPGQGETQYF. The complete variable domain, with remaining parts taken from reference TRBV19 and TRBJ2-5, reads DGGITQSPKYLFRKEGQNVTLSCEQNLNHDAMYWYRQDPGQGLRLIYYSQIVNDFQKGDIAEGYSVSREKKESFPLTVTSAQKNPTAFYLCASSISPGQGETQYFGPGTRLLVL.

This clone was counted a few times. This chain joins TRBV2 and TRBJ1-2; TRBD1 matches 7 bases. The CDR3 spans 13 residues. Trimming cost V 4 bases and J 6 bases; bases outside gene matches: 5. Looked up from germline, CDR1 is SNHLY and CDR2 is FYNNEI. For the CDR3, the DNA is TGTGCCAGCAGTGTGAGGGGGCGGGATGGCTACACCTTC. Translation gives CASSVRGRDGYTF.

The CDR3 loop reads CASSPGQAQETQYF. In nucleotides, the CDR3 is TGTGCCAGCAGCCCGGGACAGGCCCAAGAGACCCAGTACTTC. The chain joins TRBV7-2 to TRBJ2-5; 8 nucleotides match TRBD1. Trimming cost V 5 bases and J 1 base; bases outside gene matches: 3. The CDR3 has 14 residues. The germline V gene has CDR1 SGHTA and CDR2 FQGNSA. The variable domain in full, completed from reference TRBV7-2 and TRBJ2-5, reads GAGVSQSPSNKVTEKGKDVELRCDPISGHTALYWYRQSLGQGLEFLIYFQGNSAPDKSGLPSDRFSAERTGGSVSTLTIQRTQQEDSAVYLCASSPGQAQETQYFGPGTRLLVL.

V and J are TRBV6-2 or TRBV6-3 and TRBJ1-6; D not certain. This CDR3 has 16 amino acids. Trimming removed 0 bases from V and 7 bases from J, with 13 bases in between. From germline, CDR1 is MNHEY and CDR2 SVGEGT. CDR3 sequence reads: CASSYSPGIDNSPLHF. For the CDR3, the DNA is TGTGCCAGCAGTTACTCCCCAGGTATCGACAATTCACCCCTCCACTTT.

V usage is TRBV5-6 and J usage is TRBJ1-1; a weak D match, TRBD1 (5 bases). The germline V gene encodes CDR1 SGHDT and CDR2 YYEEEE. There are 14 residues in the CDR3. The V end was cut by 2 bases, the J end by 4 bases, with 12 bases between. The CDR3: CASSFFSGGTEAFF. CDR3 in DNA: TGTGCCAGCAGCTTCTTTTCCGGGGGCACTGAAGCTTTCTTT.

The chain carries TRBV3-1 (or the pseudogene TRBV3-2) and TRBJ2-7; 8 bases align to TRBD2. This CDR3 comprises 16 residues. Germline V lookup: CDR1 LGHDT, CDR2 YNNKEL (reference sequence). V lost 1 base and J lost 0; bases outside the gene matches: 5. CDR3 DNA sequence: TGTGCCAGCAGCCAAGGTCTCGCGGGGGGCTCCTACGAGCAGTACTTC. Translation gives CASSQGLAGGSYEQYF.

This chain connects TRBV18 to TRBJ1-3; D is unresolved. This CDR3 has 17 amino acids. CDR1 is KGHSH, CDR2 LQKENI, per germline. V was pared by 0 bases and J by 0 bases, with 12 bases between. Here the CDR3 reads CASSPPDGGVSGNTIYF. The CDR3 DNA follows: TGTGCCAGCTCACCACCTGACGGAGGCGTCTCTGGAAACACCATATATTTT.

J is TRBJ2-2 and V is TRBV9; possibly TRBD2 for D (6 bases). Deletions cut 2 bases from V and 4 bases from J, with 9 bases between. The CDR3 consists of 14 residues. Germline CDR1 SGDLS, CDR2 YYNGEE. Here the CDR3 reads CASSVEGPTGELFF. The CDR3 DNA reads TGTGCCAGCAGCGTGGAGGGTCCCACCGGGGAGCTGTTTTTT.

V gene TRBV20-1 combines with J gene TRBJ2-3, with TRBD2 matching 10 bases. Looked up from germline, CDR1 is DFQATT and CDR2 is SNEGSKA (reference sequence). The length of the CDR3 is 14 residues. The J segment lost 4 bases and the V segment lost 3 bases, leaving 4 bases of the junction unmatched. The CDR3 DNA follows: TGCAGTGCTAGTTTACTAGCGGGGTCAGATACGCAGTATTTT. This gives the protein CSASLLAGSDTQYF.

The V and J genes are TRBV5-4 and TRBJ2-3; possible D gene TRBD2, 5 bases. Trimming cost V 2 bases and J 2 bases, with 9 bases left between them. The CDR3 is 14 amino acids. Germline V gene lookup returns CDR1 SGHNT and CDR2 YYREEE (reference sequence). In nucleotides, the CDR3 is TGTGCCAGCAGCTTCGTCGGGGACACAGATACGCAGTATTTT. Translated: CASSFVGDTDTQYF. Full variable domain (outside the CDR3, taken from reference TRBV5-4 and TRBJ2-3): ETGVTQSPTHLIKTRGQQVTLRCSSQSGHNTVSWYQQALGQGPQFIFQYYREEENGRGNFPPRFSGLQFPNYSSELNVNALELDDSALYLCASSFVGDTDTQYFGPGTRLTVL.

The J gene is TRBJ2-7, the V gene TRBV7-8; D is perhaps TRBD2 (6 bases). Per germline, CDR1 SGHVS and CDR2 FQNEAQ. The ends were cut back, 0 bases at V and 7 bases at J, with 13 bases in the middle. The CDR3 spans 14 residues. In DNA form, the CDR3 reads TGTGCCAGCAGCTTAGCGCGGAGTAGCGGAGAGCAGTACTTC. Translated, it gives CASSLARSSGEQYF.

The chain couples TRBV4-3 to TRBJ2-3; D is perhaps TRBD1 (6 bases). The CDR3 totals 13 residues. V gave up 4 bases and J gave up 4 bases, with 9 bases separating them. Germline CDR1 LGHNA, CDR2 YSLEER. The CDR3 loop reads CASSLEGADTQYF. The CDR3 DNA reads TGCGCCAGCAGCCTCGAGGGGGCAGATACGCAGTATTTT.